A single T cell receptor (beta chain) is shown here with its context. Its recognized antigen is unknown. There are no base qualities to consult, and no much larger clone falls within one base. What this sample's time point label stands for: cells obtained before transplantation from donor or recipient. CD3+CD4+ and CD3+CD8+ populations were FACS-sorted from unstimulated pre-transplant donor and recipient cells taken from spleen or lymph nodes. The data were obtained in a study of graft-versus-host responses after intestinal transplantation (dated by TCRdb to 2020 to 2022). With regard to the full study: The transplants that recipients received were multivisceral, liver-intestinal, or isolated intestinal. Every recipient was given anti-thymocyte globulin induction, followed by roughly 3 years of maintenance tacrolimus and steroids. After intestinal transplantation, graft-versus-host and host-versus-graft alloreactive T cell clones were followed in the graft, circulation and bone marrow using bulk TCR-beta CDR3 sequencing. Alloreactive clones were identified by sequencing pre-transplant mixed lymphocyte reaction products and comparing them with unstimulated pre-transplant donor and recipient T cells. The cohort enrolled under 25 intestinal transplant recipients including one retransplant, and a few patients lacking pretransplant specimens were excluded. Instead of going to the commercial service, samples from a few later patients were sequenced in-house on an Illumina MiSeq and processed with MiXCR. A peak of at least 4% donor T cells among recipient peripheral blood mononuclear cells was the definition used for donor T cell macrochimerism. Study-wide findings and limitations: The conclusions were limited by the relatively low number and heterogeneity of the intestinal transplant patients. Early after transplant, declines in HvG clones were associated with peak levels of circulating GvH clones. GvH clones were found in recipient bone marrow, and some of the GvH clones appeared earlier in ileal mucosa or blood, which is consistent with an intestinal mucosal origin. High GvH to HvG T cell clonal ratios were observed in the allografts of patients with donor T cell macrochimerism.

The CDR3 measures 16 amino acids from cysteine to phenylalanine. This entry keeps only the CDR3 DNA: 48 bases, framed from base 1. CDR1 and CDR2 (SGHTA, FQGNSA) derive from the germline V gene. The germline V and J ends show losses of 1 base and 0 bases respectively, and no gene match explains 6 bases of the junction. The library was built by means of the immunoSEQ multiplex PCR assay. In most patients, genomic DNA was isolated using the Qiagen DNeasy Blood and Tissue Kit and sent frozen to Adaptive Biotechnologies for TCR sequencing. For most patients, genomic DNA was subjected to high-throughput TCR-beta CDR3 sequencing by Adaptive Biotechnologies. The paper's processing steps were these. TCR sequencing data were retrieved from Adaptive's ImmunoSEQ software for 15 to 20 patients, whereas a few other patients were processed with MiXCR and VDJtools. To correct CD4 versus CD8 sorting errors, any sequence found in both subsets at a frequency ratio below 5:1 was removed. Because the origin of CDR3 nucleotide sequences shared between donor and recipient could not be assigned, those sequences were removed. At least 2-fold expansion over unstimulated cells and a minimum CFSE-low frequency of 0.002% (template counts) or 0.001% (read counts) were required for clones to be classified as alloreactive. A clone was considered mappable if detected in the sequenced pre-transplant spleen, lymph node, or MLR CFSE-low populations of the donor or recipient. The cumulative frequency of alloreactive clones was calculated as a percentage of all sequences, weighted by copy number. This is the immuneACCESS table as TCRdb keeps it, with only in-frame sequences that have V and J called. A part of the clones is gone; compared with another copy, unresolved V genes explain less than half, and the rest is unexplained. The V and J calls and the clone size are those of that table, but D and trimming were determined from the DNA. This sample holds around 100,000 clones; roughly 93% were observed only once. The ten largest clones take up approximately 1.2% of the sample.

The chain couples TRBV7-2 to TRBJ2-7; TRBD2 agrees with 7 junctional bases. This clonotype was obtained from a human donor who received an intestinal transplant. The material was unstimulated CD8+ T cells sorted from spleen or lymph node cells, obtained before intestinal transplant. The nucleotide sequence is TGTGCCAGCAGCTTAGGGGAGGGCTGGACCTCCTACGAGCAGTACTTC. This sequence encodes CASSLGEGWTSYEQYF.